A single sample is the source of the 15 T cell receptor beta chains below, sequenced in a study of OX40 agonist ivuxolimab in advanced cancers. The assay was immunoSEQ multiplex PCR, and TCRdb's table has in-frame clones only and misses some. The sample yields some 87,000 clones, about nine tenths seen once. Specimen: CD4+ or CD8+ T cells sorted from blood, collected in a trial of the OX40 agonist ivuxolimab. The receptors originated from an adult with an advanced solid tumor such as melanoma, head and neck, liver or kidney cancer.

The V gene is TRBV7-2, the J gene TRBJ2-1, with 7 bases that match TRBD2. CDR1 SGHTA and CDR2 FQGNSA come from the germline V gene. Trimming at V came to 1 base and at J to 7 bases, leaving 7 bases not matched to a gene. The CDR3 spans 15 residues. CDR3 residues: CASSLVGRERNEQFF. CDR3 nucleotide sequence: TGTGCCAGCAGCTTAGTCGGGCGGGAGCGAAATGAGCAGTTCTTC.

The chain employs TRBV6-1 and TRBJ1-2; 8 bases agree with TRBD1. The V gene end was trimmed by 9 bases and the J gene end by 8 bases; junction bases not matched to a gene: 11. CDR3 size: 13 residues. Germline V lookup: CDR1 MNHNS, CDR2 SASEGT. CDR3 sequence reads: CASRQGIAGGYTF. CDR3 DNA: TGTGCCAGTCGACAGGGGATTGCGGGAGGCTACACCTTC.

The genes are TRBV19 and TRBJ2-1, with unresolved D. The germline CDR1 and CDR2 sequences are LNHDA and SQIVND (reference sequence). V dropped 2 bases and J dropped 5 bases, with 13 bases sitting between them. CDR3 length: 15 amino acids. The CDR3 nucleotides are TGTGCCAGTAGTATAAATCCTCGGGCCGACAATGAGCAGTTCTTC. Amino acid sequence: CASSINPRADNEQFF.

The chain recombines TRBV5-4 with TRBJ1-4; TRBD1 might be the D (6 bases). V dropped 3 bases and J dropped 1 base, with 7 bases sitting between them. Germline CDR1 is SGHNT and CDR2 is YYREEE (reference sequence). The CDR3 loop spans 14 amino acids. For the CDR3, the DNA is TGTGCCAGCAGCTCGGACAGAACTAATGAAAAACTGTTTTTT. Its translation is CASSSDRTNEKLFF.

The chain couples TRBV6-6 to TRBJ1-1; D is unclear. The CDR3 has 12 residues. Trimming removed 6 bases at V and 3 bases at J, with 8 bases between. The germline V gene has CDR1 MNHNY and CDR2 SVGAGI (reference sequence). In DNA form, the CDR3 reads TGTGCCAGCAGGCAAGATTACACTGAAGCTTTCTTT. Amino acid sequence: CASRQDYTEAFF.

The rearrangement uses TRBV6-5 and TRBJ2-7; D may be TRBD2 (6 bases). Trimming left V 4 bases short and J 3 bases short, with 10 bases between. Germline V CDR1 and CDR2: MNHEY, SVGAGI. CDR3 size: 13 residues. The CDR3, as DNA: TGTGCCAGCAGTTTGGGGGGAAACTACGAGCAGTACTTC. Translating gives CASSLGGNYEQYF.

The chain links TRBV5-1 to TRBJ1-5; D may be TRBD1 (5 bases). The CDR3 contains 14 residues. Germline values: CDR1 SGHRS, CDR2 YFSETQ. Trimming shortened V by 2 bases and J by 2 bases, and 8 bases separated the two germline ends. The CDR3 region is CASSFGDGNQPQHF. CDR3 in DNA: TGCGCCAGCAGCTTCGGGGACGGCAATCAGCCCCAGCATTTT.

This CDR3 reads CASSQGLAGGEEQYF. Here the CDR3 DNA reads TGTGCCAGCAGCCAGGGACTAGCGGGAGGAGAAGAGCAGTACTTC. This chain connects TRBV7-2 to TRBJ2-7; 15 nucleotides line up with TRBD2. The germline gives CDR1 SGHTA, CDR2 FQGNSA. This CDR3 has 15 residues. V lost 5 bases, J lost 7 bases, and 6 bases stayed unmatched.

Written as DNA, the CDR3 is TGTGCCAGCAGTAGCGGGAGGGTTAGCACAGATACGCAGTATTTT. It specifies CASSSGRVSTDTQYF. The genes are TRBV6-5 and TRBJ2-3, with 10 bases fitting TRBD2. CDR3 length: 15 amino acids. V lost 5 bases to trimming and J lost 0 bases; unmatched junction nucleotides: 2. Per the germline V gene, CDR1 is MNHEY and CDR2 is SVGAGI.

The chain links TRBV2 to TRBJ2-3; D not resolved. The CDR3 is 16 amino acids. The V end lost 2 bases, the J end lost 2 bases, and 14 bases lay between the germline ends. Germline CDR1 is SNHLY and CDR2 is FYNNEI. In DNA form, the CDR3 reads TGTGCCAGCAGTGAAAGGCTAAGTATAACCACAGATACGCAGTATTTT. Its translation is CASSERLSITTDTQYF.

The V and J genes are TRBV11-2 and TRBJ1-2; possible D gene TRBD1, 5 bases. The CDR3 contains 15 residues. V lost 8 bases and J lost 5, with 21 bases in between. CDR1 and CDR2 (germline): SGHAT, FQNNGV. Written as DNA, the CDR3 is TGTGCCAGCCGCCAGAGCGGGACGGCTTCGTATGGCTACACCTTC. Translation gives CASRQSGTASYGYTF.

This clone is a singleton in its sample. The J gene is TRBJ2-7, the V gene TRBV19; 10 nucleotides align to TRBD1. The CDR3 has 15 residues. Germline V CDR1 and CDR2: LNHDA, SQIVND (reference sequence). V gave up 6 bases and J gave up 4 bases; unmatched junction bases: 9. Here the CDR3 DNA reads TGTGCCAGTAGGGCCCAGGACAGGGGGGTGTACGAGCAGTACTTC. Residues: CASRAQDRGVYEQYF.

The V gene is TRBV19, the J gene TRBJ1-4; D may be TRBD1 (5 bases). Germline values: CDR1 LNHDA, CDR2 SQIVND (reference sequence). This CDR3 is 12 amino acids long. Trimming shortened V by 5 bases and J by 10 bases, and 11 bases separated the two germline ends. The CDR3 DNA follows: TGTGCCAGTAGTGCCTGGGGGGGAAAACTGTTTTTT. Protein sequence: CASSAWGGKLFF.

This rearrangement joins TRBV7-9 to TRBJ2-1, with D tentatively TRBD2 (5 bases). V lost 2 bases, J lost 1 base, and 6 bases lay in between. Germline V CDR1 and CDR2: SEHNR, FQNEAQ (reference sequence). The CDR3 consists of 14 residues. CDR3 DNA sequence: TGTGCCAGCAGCTTAACGGGGTCCTACAATGAGCAGTTCTTC. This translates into CASSLTGSYNEQFF. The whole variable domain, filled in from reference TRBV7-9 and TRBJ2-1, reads DTGVSQNPRHKITKRGQNVTFRCDPISEHNRLYWYRQTLGQGPEFLTYFQNEAQLEKSRLLSDRFSAERPKGSFSTLEIQRTEQGDSAMYLCASSLTGSYNEQFFGPGTRLTVL.

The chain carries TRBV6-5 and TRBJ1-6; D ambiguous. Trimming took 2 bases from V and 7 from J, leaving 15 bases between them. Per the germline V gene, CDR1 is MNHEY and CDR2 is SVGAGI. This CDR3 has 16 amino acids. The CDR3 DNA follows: TGTGCCAGCAGTTACCGAGCCGGCCGCGGGAATTCACCCCTCCACTTT. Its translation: CASSYRAGRGNSPLHF.